Each of the 5 T cell receptor beta chains below was sequenced from the same sample in a study of identical twins. TCRdb fed the 5' RACE reads into MiXCR, producing one record per CDR3 protein. The sample yields 430,000 or so distinct CDR3 sequences, roughly 26% seen once. These data also formed part of another study, on T cells expressing NK-cell markers.

The sequenced sample consisted of CD4+ T cells sorted from blood. The receptors come from a woman aged 18-29 years in good health.

This clonotype occurred a few times. The rearrangement links TRBV4-3 to TRBJ2-3; D unresolved. The CDR3 runs to 15 residues. CDR1 and CDR2 from the germline V gene are LGHNA and YSLEER. The V gene lost 0 bases and the J gene lost 0 bases, with 7 bases spanning the gap. The CDR3 reads CASSQDFRSTDTQYF. For the CDR3, the DNA is TGCGCCAGCAGCCAAGATTTTAGGAGCACAGATACGCAGTATTTT.

The V and J genes are TRBV5-6 and TRBJ2-1; D not certain. Trimming cost V 1 base and J 7 bases, with 18 bases left between them. Germline CDR1 reads SGHDT; CDR2 reads YYEEEE. This CDR3 region has 16 residues. CDR3 in DNA: TGTGCCAGCAGCTTGTTACGGCAGAAAAGGAAGAATGAGCAGTTCTTC. This codes for CASSLLRQKRKNEQFF.

The chain employs TRBV2 and TRBJ2-2; D is uncertain. CDR1 and CDR2 (germline): SNHLY, FYNNEI. Trimming removed 1 base from V and 5 bases from J, with 8 bases in between. The CDR3 sequence is 14 residues long. The CDR3 sequence is CASSEGGRTGELFF. CDR3 nucleotide sequence: TGTGCCAGCAGTGAAGGGGGTCGGACCGGGGAGCTGTTTTTT.

V is TRBV29-1 and J is TRBJ2-3, with D tentatively TRBD2 (7 bases). Per germline, CDR1 SQVTM and CDR2 ANQGSEA. With 6 bases removed from V and 0 bases from J, the gap between germline ends came to 13 bases. This CDR3 contains 14 residues. CDR3 DNA: TGCAGCGTGGGAGGGACACCTAGCACAGATACGCAGTATTTT. Protein: CSVGGTPSTDTQYF.

The chain employs TRBV7-2 and TRBJ2-2; 12 nucleotides align to TRBD2. Germline V CDR1 and CDR2: SGHTA, FQGNSA. V lost 10 bases to trimming and J lost 8 bases; unmatched junction nucleotides: 11. The CDR3 runs 15 residues. The CDR3 here is CATRPSGRVMGELFF. The DNA for the CDR3 is TGTGCCACCCGACCTAGCGGGAGGGTTATGGGGGAGCTGTTTTTT.